This is a list of T cell receptor beta chains from one sample in a study of T-cell reconstitution after alpha-beta-depleted transplantation in children. TCRdb analysed the PCR reads with MiXCR anew, one entry per CDR3 protein. The sample has 440,000 or so distinct CDR3 sequences, roughly a tenth seen once. Source: PBMCs from the stem cell graft donor, taken from the stem cell graft. Every receptor here comes from a human donor who donated a stem cell graft to a child with acute myeloid leukemia. The CDR3 runs from the conserved cysteine through the conserved F or W. A clone size is listed for some rows: how often the clone was seen (once, few, many), or a class if it is expanded.

>many|TRBJ2-7|TRBV4-3
CASSQMGSEQYF
>-|TRBJ1-6|TRBV15
CATSRETRAPLHF
>few|TRBJ1-3|TRBV7-9
CASSPRDTAGGGNTIYF
>few|TRBJ2-1|TRBV5-1
CASIQGDEQFF
>-|TRBJ2-2|TRBV12-3/TRBV12-4
CASTLMGGISTGELFF
>few|TRBJ2-1|TRBV20-1
CSARHGRGRYNEQFF
>few|TRBJ2-1|TRBV29-1
CSVDGAGGPHNEQFF
>-|TRBJ1-5|TRBV19
CASSGARGLWQPQHF
>few|TRBJ2-1|TRBV12-3/TRBV12-4
CASGTLAGDNEQFF
>-|TRBJ1-5|TRBV6-5
CASSYPPDRSDNQPQHF
>few|TRBJ2-1|TRBV12-5
CASGLAHNEQFF